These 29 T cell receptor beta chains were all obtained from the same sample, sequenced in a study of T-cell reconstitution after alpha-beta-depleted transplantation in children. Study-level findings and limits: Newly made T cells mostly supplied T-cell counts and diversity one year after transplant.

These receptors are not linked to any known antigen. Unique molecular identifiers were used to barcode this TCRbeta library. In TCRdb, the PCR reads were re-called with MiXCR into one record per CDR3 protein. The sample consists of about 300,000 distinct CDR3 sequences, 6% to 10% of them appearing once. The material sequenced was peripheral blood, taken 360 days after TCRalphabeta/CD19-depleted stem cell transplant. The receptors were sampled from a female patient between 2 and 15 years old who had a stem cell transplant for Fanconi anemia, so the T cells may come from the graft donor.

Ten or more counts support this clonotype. The CDR3 bases are TGCAGCGTTGAAGTAACGGTACAAGAGACCCAGTACTTC. Translation: CSVEVTVQETQYF. J is TRBJ2-5 and V is TRBV29-1, with D unresolved. The V end lost 1 base, the J end lost 2 bases, and 8 bases lay between the germline ends. The germline V gene encodes CDR1 SQVTM and CDR2 ANQGSEA. The CDR3 has 13 residues.

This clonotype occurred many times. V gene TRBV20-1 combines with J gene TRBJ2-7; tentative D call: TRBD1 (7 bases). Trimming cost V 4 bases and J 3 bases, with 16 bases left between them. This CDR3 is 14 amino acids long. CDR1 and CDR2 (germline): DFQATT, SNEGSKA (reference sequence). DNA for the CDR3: TGCAGTGCTAACAGGGGAGGAGTGGGCTACGAGCAGTACTTC. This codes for CSANRGGVGYEQYF.

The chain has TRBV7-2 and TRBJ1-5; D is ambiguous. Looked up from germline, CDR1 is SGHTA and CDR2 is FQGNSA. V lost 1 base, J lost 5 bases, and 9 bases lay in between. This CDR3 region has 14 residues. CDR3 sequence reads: CASSLVWGDQPQHF. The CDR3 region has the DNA TGTGCCAGCAGCTTAGTGTGGGGAGATCAGCCCCAGCATTTT.

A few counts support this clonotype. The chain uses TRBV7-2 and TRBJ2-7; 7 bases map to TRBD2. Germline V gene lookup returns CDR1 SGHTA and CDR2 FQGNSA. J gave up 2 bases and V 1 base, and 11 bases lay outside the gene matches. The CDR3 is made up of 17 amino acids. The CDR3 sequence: CASSLVPLAAAPYEQYF. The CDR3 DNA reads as TGTGCCAGCAGCTTAGTTCCCCTAGCGGCGGCCCCCTACGAGCAGTACTTC.

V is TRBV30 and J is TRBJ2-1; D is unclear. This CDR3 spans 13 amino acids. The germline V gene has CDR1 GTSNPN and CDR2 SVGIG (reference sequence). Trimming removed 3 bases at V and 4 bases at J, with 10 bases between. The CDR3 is CAWSPRSYNEQFF. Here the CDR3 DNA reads TGTGCCTGGAGCCCTCGGTCTTACAATGAGCAGTTCTTC.

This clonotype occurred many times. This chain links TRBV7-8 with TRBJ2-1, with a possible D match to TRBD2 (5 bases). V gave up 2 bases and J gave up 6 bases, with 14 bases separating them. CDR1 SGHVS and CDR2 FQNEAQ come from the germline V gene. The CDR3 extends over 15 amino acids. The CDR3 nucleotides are TGTGCCAGCAGCTTATGGGGTGAGCGGAGCAATGAGCAGTTCTTC. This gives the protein CASSLWGERSNEQFF.

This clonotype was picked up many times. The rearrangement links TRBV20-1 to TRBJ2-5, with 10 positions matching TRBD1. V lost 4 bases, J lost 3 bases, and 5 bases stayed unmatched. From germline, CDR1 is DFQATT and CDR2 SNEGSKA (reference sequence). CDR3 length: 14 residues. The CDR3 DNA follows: TGCAGTGCTACTTCCGGGACAGGGGAAGAGACCCAGTACTTC. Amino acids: CSATSGTGEETQYF.

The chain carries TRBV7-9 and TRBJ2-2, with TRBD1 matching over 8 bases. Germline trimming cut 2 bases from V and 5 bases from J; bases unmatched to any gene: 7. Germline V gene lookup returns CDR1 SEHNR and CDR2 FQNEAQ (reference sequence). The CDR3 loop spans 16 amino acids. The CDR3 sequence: CASSLPQGAQTGELFF. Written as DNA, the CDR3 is TGTGCCAGCAGCTTACCCCAGGGGGCGCAAACCGGGGAGCTGTTTTTT.

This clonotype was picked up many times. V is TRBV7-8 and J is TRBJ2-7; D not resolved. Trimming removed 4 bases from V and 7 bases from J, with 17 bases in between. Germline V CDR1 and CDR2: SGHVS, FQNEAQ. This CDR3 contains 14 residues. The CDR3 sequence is CASSSPIYEWEQYF. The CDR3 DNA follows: TGTGCCAGCAGCTCCCCAATTTACGAGTGGGAGCAGTACTTC.

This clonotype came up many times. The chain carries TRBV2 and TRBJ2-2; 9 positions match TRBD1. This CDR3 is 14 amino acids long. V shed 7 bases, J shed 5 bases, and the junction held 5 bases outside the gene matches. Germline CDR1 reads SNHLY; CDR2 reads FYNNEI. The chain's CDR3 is CASIGTGRTGELFF. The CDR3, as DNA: TGTGCCAGCATAGGGACAGGGAGGACCGGGGAGCTGTTTTTT.

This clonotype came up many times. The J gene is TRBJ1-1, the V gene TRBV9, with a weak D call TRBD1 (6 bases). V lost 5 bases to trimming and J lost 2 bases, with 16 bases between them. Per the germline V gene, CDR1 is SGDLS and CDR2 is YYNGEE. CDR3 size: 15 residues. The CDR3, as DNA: TGTGCCAGCAGACCTCAACAGGGAACAAACACTGAAGCTTTCTTT. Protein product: CASRPQQGTNTEAFF. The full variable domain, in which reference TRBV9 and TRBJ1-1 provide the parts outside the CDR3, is DSGVTQTPKHLITATGQRVTLRCSPRSGDLSVYWYQQSLDQGLQFLIQYYNGEERAKGNILERFSAQQFPDLHSELNLSSLELGDSALYFCASRPQQGTNTEAFFGQGTRLTVV.

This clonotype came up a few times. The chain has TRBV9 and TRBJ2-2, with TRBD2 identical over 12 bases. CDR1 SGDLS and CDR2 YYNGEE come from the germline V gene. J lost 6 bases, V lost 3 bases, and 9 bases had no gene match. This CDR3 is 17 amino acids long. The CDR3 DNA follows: TGTGCCAGCAGCGGTACTAGCGGGAGGTTTGTTCCCGGGGAGCTGTTTTTT. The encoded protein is CASSGTSGRFVPGELFF.

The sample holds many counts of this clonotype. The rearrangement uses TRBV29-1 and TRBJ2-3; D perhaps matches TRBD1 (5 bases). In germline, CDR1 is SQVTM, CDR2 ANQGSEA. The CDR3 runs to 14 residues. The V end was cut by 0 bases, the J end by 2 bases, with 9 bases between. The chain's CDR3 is CSVEEWGSTDTQYF. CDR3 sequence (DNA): TGCAGCGTTGAAGAATGGGGCTCCACAGATACGCAGTATTTT.

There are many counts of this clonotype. The CDR3 region is CASNPLSGQNTGELFF. CDR3 in DNA: TGTGCCAGCAATCCCCTCTCAGGACAGAACACCGGGGAGCTGTTTTTT. The chain is built from TRBV11-2 and TRBJ2-2, with D possibly being TRBD1 (5 bases). Per germline, CDR1 SGHAT and CDR2 FQNNGV. The V end lost 7 bases, the J end lost 1 base, and 16 bases lay between the germline ends. This CDR3 comprises 16 residues.

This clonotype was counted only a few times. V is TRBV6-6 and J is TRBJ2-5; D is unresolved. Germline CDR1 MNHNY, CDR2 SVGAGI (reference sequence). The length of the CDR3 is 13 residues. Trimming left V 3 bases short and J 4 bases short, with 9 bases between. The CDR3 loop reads CASSYRVGETQYF. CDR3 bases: TGTGCCAGCAGTTATCGTGTTGGAGAGACCCAGTACTTC.

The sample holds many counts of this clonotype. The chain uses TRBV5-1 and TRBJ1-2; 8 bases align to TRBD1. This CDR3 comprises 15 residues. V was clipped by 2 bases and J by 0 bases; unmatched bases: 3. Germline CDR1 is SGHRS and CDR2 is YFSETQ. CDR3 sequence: CASSFRDRTNYGYTF. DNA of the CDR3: TGCGCCAGCAGCTTCCGGGACAGGACTAACTATGGCTACACCTTC.

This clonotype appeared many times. CDR3 loop: CASSFQGDSYEQYF. The CDR3, as DNA: TGTGCCAGCAGTTTCCAGGGGGACTCCTACGAGCAGTACTTC. The chain carries TRBV27 and TRBJ2-7, with TRBD1 matching 7 bases. Germline CDR1 and CDR2: MNHEY and SMNVEV (reference sequence). The CDR3 covers 14 residues. Trimming cost V 3 bases and J 0 bases; bases outside gene matches: 2.

Here the CDR3 DNA reads TGTGCCAGCAGTTTAAGAGGACTAGCGGACACCGGGGAGCTGTTTTTT. Protein sequence: CASSLRGLADTGELFF. The J gene is TRBJ2-2, the V gene TRBV28; 10 bases match TRBD2. The CDR3 consists of 16 residues. J lost 3 bases, V lost 2 bases, and 3 bases had no gene match. The germline CDR1 and CDR2 sequences are MDHEN and SYDVKM.

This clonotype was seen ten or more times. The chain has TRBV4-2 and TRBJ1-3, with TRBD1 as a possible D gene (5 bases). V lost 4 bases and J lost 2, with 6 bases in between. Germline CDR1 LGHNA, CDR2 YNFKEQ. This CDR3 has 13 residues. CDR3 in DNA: TGTGCCAGCAGCCGGGGACCTGGAAACACCATATATTTT. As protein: CASSRGPGNTIYF.

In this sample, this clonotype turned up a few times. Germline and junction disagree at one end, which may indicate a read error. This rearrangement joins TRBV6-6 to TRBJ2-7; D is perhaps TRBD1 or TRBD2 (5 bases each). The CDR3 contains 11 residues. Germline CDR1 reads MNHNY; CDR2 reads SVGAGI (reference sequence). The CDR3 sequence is CASSLGGSQDF. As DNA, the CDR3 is TGTGCCAGCAGCCTTGGGGGATCACAAGACTTC.

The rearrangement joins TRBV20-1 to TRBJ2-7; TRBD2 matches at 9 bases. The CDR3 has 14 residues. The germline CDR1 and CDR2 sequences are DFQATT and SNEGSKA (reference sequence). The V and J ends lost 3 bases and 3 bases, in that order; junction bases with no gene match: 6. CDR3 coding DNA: TGCAGTGCTAGTCCGGCGGGGGGGGACTACGAGCAGTACTTC. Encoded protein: CSASPAGGDYEQYF.

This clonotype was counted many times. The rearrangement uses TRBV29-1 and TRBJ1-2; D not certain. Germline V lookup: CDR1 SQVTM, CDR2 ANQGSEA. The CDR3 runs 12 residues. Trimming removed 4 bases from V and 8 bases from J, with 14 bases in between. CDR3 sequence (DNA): TGCAGCGTTGGCAGGACGGGGTTCGGCTACACCTTC. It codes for CSVGRTGFGYTF.

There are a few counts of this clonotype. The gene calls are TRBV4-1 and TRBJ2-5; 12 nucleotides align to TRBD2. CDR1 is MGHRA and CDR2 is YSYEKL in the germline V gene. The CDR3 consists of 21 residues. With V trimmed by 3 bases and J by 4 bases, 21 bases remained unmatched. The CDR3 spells CASSHGVSGSSGGAGGETQYF. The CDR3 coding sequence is TGCGCCAGCAGCCATGGGGTGTCTGGGTCTAGCGGGGGGGCGGGAGGAGAGACCCAGTACTTC.

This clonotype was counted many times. CDR3 sequence reads: CASSLYYPGSQSTMNTEAFF. The CDR3 nucleotides read TGTGCCAGCAGTTTGTACTATCCGGGTTCTCAATCAACCATGAACACTGAAGCTTTCTTT. V usage is TRBV28 and J usage is TRBJ1-1; D gene uncertain. V lost 3 bases and J lost 0, with 26 bases in between. The germline V gene encodes CDR1 MDHEN and CDR2 SYDVKM. The CDR3 length is 20 residues.

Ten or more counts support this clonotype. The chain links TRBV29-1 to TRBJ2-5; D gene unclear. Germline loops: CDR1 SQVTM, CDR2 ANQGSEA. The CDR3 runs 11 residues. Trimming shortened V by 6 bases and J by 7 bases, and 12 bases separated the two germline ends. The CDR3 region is CSVVSVGTQYF. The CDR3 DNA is TGCAGCGTAGTATCCGTTGGGACCCAGTACTTC.

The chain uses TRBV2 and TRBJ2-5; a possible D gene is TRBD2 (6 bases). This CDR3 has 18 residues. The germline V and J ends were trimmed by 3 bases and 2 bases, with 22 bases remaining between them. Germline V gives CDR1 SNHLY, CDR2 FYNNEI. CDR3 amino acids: CASSELGVAAFLQETQYF. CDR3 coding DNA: TGTGCCAGCAGTGAGTTAGGCGTAGCGGCCTTTCTTCAAGAGACCCAGTACTTC.

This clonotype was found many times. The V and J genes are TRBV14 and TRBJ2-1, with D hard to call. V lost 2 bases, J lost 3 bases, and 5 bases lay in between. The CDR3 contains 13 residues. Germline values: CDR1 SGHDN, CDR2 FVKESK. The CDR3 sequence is CASSQRIYNEQFF. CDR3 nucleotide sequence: TGTGCCAGCAGCCAACGGATCTACAATGAGCAGTTCTTC. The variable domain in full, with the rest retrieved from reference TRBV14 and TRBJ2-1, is EAGVTQFPSHSVIEKGQTVTLRCDPISGHDNLYWYRRVMGKEIKFLLHFVKESKQDESGMPNNRFLAERTGGTYSTLKVQPAELEDSGVYFCASSQRIYNEQFFGPGTRLTVL.

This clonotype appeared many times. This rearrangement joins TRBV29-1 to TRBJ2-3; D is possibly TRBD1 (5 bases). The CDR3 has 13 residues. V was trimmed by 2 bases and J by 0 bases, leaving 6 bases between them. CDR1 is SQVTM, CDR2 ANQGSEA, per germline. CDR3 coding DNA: TGCAGCGTTGAACAGGGAAGCACAGATACGCAGTATTTT. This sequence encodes CSVEQGSTDTQYF.

The CDR3 reads CASSPKSGGGTEAFF. For the CDR3, the DNA is TGTGCCAGCTCACCAAAATCGGGGGGAGGCACTGAAGCTTTCTTT. V is TRBV18 and J is TRBJ1-1, with D possibly being TRBD1 (5 bases). The V gene lost 2 bases and the J gene lost 4 bases, with 14 bases spanning the gap. The germline CDR1 and CDR2 sequences are KGHSH and LQKENI. The CDR3 contains 15 residues. Combining the CDR3 with reference TRBV18 and TRBJ1-1 gives the whole variable domain NAGVMQNPRHLVRRRGQEARLRCSPMKGHSHVYWYRQLPEEGLKFMVYLQKENIIDESGMPKERFSAEFPKEGPSILRIQQVVRGDSAAYFCASSPKSGGGTEAFFGQGTRLTVV.